This T cell receptor (beta chain) was identified in a study of cytomegalovirus exposure and HLA in healthy donors. PCR amplification relied on 60 Vbeta primers (plus 13 Jbeta primers). Sequencing was performed with immunoSEQ multiplex PCR; in TCRdb, only in-frame clones are kept and a portion is missing. The sample lists about 150,000 clones, roughly 66% occurring once. Germline V gives CDR1 MDHEN, CDR2 SYDVKM. There are 15 residues in the CDR3. V gave up 2 bases and J gave up 9 bases, with 17 bases separating them. What was sequenced was PBMCs. The source of this sequence is a woman between 18 and 29 years old in good health and CMV-seronegative. The rearrangement joins TRBV28 to TRBJ2-1; a weak D match, TRBD1 (6 bases). CDR3 bases: TGTGCCAGCAGTTTAGTGACAGGCCGGCCCGGTGAGCAGTTCTTC. Its translation is CASSLVTGRPGEQFF.